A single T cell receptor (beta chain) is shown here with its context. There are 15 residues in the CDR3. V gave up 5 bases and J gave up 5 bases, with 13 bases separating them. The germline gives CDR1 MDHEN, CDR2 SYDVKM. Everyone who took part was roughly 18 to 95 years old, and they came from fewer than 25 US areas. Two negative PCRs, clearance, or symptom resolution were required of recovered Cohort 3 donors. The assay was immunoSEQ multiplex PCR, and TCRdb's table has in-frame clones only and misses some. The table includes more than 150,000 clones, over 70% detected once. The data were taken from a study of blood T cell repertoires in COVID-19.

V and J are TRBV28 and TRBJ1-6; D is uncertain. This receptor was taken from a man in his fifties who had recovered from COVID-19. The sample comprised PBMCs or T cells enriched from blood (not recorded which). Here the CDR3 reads CASSPLGPDNSPLHF. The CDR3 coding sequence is TGTGCCAGCAGTCCCCTTGGGCCAGATAATTCACCCCTCCACTTT.